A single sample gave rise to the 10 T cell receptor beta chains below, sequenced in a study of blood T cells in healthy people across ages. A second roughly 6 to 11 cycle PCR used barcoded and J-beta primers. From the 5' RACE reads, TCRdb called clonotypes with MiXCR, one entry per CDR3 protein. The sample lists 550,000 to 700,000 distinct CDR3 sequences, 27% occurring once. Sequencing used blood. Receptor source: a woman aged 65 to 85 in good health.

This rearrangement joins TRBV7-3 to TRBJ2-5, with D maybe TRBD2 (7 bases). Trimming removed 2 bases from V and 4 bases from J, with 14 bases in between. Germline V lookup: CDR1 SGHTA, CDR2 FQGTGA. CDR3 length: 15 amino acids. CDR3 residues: CASSLGGGSGETQYF. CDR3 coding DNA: TGTGCCAGCAGCTTAGGCGGGGGCTCCGGAGAGACCCAGTACTTC.

CDR3 in DNA: TGTGCCAGCACCGCCCAAAACATTCAGTACTTC. Residues: CASTAQNIQYF. V gene TRBV28 combines with J gene TRBJ2-4, with unresolved D. V lost 7 bases, J lost 5 bases, and 6 bases lay in between. Germline CDR1 MDHEN, CDR2 SYDVKM. CDR3 size: 11 residues. Looking up the rest from reference TRBV28 and TRBJ2-4 gives the full variable domain: DVKVTQSSRYLVKRTGEKVFLECVQDMDHENMFWYRQDPGLGLRLIYFSYDVKMKEKGDIPEGYSVSREKKERFSLILESASTNQTSMYLCASTAQNIQYFGAGTRLSVL.

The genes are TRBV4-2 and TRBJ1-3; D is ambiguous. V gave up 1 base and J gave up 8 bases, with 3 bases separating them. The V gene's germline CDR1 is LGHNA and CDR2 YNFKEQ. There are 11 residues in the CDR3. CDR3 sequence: CASSQAHTIYF. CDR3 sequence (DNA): TGTGCCAGCAGCCAAGCGCACACCATATATTTT.

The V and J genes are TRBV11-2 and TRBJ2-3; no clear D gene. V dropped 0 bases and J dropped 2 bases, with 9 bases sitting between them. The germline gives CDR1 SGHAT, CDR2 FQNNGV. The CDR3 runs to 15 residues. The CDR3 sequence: CASSLDRGTTDTQYF. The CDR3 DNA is TGTGCCAGCAGCTTAGATCGAGGCACCACAGATACGCAGTATTTT. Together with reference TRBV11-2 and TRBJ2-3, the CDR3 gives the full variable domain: EAGVAQSPRYKIIEKRQSVAFWCNPISGHATLYWYQQILGQGPKLLIQFQNNGVVDDSQLPKDRFSAERLKGVDSTLKIQPAKLEDSAVYLCASSLDRGTTDTQYFGPGTRLTVL.

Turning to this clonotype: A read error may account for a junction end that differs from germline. CDR3 in DNA: TGTGCCAGTAGCCAAGATCTTCTACGGGGGGTTCGGAATGAGCAGTTCTTC. Translation gives CASSQDLLRGVRNEQFF. V is TRBV14 and J is TRBJ2-5, with 7 bases fitting TRBD2. TRBJ2-1 matches the DNA end more closely, so the J call is doubtful. The CDR3 covers 17 residues. The germline V gene has CDR1 SGHDN and CDR2 FVKESK.

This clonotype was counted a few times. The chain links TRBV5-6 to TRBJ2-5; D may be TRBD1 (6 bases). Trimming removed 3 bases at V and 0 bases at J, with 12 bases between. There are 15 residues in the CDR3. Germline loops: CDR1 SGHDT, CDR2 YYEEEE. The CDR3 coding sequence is TGTGCCAGCAGCTCCCCCGGGACACACCAAGAGACCCAGTACTTC. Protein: CASSSPGTHQETQYF.

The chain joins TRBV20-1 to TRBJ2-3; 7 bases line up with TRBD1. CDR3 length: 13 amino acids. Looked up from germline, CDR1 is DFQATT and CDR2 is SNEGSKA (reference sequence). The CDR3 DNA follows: TGCAGCCTCATAGAGGGGGCCACAGATACGCAGTATTTT. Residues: CSLIEGATDTQYF.

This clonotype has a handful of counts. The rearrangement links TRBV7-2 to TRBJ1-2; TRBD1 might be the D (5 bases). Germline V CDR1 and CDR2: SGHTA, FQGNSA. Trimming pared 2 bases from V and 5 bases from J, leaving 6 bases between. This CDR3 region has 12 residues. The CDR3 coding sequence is TGTGCCAGCAGCTTACGACAGTATGGCTACACCTTC. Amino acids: CASSLRQYGYTF. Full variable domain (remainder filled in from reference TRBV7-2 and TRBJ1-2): GAGVSQSPSNKVTEKGKDVELRCDPISGHTALYWYRQSLGQGLEFLIYFQGNSAPDKSGLPSDRFSAERTGGSVSTLTIQRTQQEDSAVYLCASSLRQYGYTFGSGTRLTVV.

The CDR3 DNA reads as TGCGCCAGCAGCCGCGAACAGGGGGACTATGGCTACACCTTC. Its translation: CASSREQGDYGYTF. The chain is built from TRBV5-1 and TRBJ1-2; 8 bases match TRBD1. This CDR3 has 14 amino acids. V was clipped by 4 bases and J by 3 bases; unmatched bases: 5. Germline V lookup: CDR1 SGHRS, CDR2 YFSETQ.

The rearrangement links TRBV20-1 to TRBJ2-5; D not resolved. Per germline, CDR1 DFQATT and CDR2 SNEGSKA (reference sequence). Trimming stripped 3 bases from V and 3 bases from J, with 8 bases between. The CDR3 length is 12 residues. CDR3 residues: CSARERKETQYF. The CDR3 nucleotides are TGCAGTGCTAGGGAACGAAAAGAGACCCAGTACTTC.